These 32 T cell receptor beta chains share one sample of origin, sequenced in a study of T cell clones after liver transplantation. Sequenced by immunoSEQ multiplex PCR; TCRdb stores in-frame clones only, minus some. This table has tens of thousands of clones, 71% appearing once. This sample comprised CD4+ T cells from blood, obtained before liver transplant. The receptor set was obtained from a human donor who received a liver transplant.

The chain carries TRBV5-1 and TRBJ2-1; D is perhaps TRBD2 (7 bases). Germline CDR1 reads SGHRS; CDR2 reads YFSETQ. V was clipped by 4 bases and J by 6 bases, with 8 bases between them. The CDR3 is 12 residues long. CDR3 sequence reads: CASSGGANEQFF. CDR3 nucleotide sequence: TGCGCCAGCAGCGGGGGGGCCAATGAGCAGTTCTTC.

This clone is a singleton in its sample. The chain links TRBV6-5 to TRBJ2-7; 10 nucleotides line up with TRBD1. V dropped 2 bases and J dropped 7; count of bases not matched to a gene: 5. The CDR3 is made up of 14 amino acids. The germline gives CDR1 MNHEY, CDR2 SVGAGI. This chain's CDR3 is CASSYIQGQGEQYF. The CDR3 nucleotides are TGTGCCAGCAGTTACATCCAGGGACAGGGGGAGCAGTACTTC.

The rearrangement uses TRBV18 and TRBJ1-1; 11 nucleotides agree with TRBD1. The germline V gene has CDR1 KGHSH and CDR2 LQKENI. The CDR3 has 13 residues. V lost 4 bases to trimming and J lost 6 bases; unmatched junction nucleotides: 1. CDR3 amino acids: CASSQGQGAEAFF. The CDR3 DNA follows: TGTGCCAGCTCACAGGGACAGGGGGCTGAAGCTTTCTTT.

The chain is built from TRBV29-1 and TRBJ1-2; 9 nucleotides agree with TRBD1. This CDR3 comprises 11 residues. J lost 8 bases, V lost 6 bases, and 4 bases had no gene match. Germline CDR1 is SQVTM and CDR2 is ANQGSEA. This chain's CDR3 is CSVEQGAGYTF. CDR3 sequence (DNA): TGCAGCGTGGAACAGGGGGCAGGCTACACCTTC.

In its sample, this clone was seen once. This chain connects TRBV25-1 to TRBJ2-1; 9 bases fit TRBD2. Germline-derived CDR1 and CDR2 are MGHDK and SYGVNS. The CDR3 spans 14 residues. Trimming at V came to 3 bases and at J to 7 bases, leaving 4 bases not matched to a gene. CDR3 protein: CASSDWTSVNEQFF. CDR3 nucleotide sequence: TGTGCCAGCAGTGACTGGACTAGCGTGAATGAGCAGTTCTTC. Looking up the rest from reference TRBV25-1 and TRBJ2-1 gives the full variable domain: EADIYQTPRYLVIGTGKKITLECSQTMGHDKMYWYQQDPGMELHLIHYSYGVNSTEKGDLSSESTVSRIRTEHFPLTLESARPSHTSQYLCASSDWTSVNEQFFGPGTRLTVL.

This clone was recorded at least ten times. This chain connects TRBV5-6 to TRBJ2-1, with a weak D call TRBD2 (6 bases). CDR1 and CDR2 from the germline V gene are SGHDT and YYEEEE. Trimming pared 0 bases from V and 8 bases from J, leaving 18 bases between. There are 16 residues in the CDR3. As DNA, the CDR3 is TGTGCCAGCAGCTTGGCCGGGAGTACGGTCTTATATGAGCAGTTCTTC. This codes for CASSLAGSTVLYEQFF.

The chain carries TRBV4-1 and TRBJ2-3, with 10 bases lining up with TRBD2. V lost 2 bases, J lost 0 bases, and 17 bases stayed unmatched. Germline V lookup: CDR1 MGHRA, CDR2 YSYEKL. This CDR3 region has 21 residues. The CDR3 DNA reads TGCGCCAGCAGCCAACCTCCGCTTCTAGCGGGGGCCGATATTAGCACAGATACGCAGTATTTT. This translates into CASSQPPLLAGADISTDTQYF.

This clone has at least ten counts. This chain connects TRBV2 to TRBJ2-7; TRBD2 is a possible D gene (6 bases). Trimming left V 7 bases short and J 5 bases short, with 12 bases between. Germline V gene lookup returns CDR1 SNHLY and CDR2 FYNNEI. The CDR3 extends over 12 amino acids. CDR3 coding DNA: TGTGCCAGCATCGAGGGGAGGAACGAGCAGTACTTC. It specifies CASIEGRNEQYF. Supplemented by reference TRBV2 and TRBJ2-7, the full variable domain reads EPEVTQTPSHQVTQMGQEVILRCVPISNHLYFYWYRQILGQKVEFLVSFYNNEISEKSEIFDDQFSVERPDGSNFTLKIRSTKLEDSAMYFCASIEGRNEQYFGPGTRLTVT.

This sequence joins TRBV6-1 and TRBJ2-3; possibly TRBD1 for D (5 bases). The CDR3 has 15 residues. V lost 5 bases, J lost 3 bases, and 15 bases lay in between. The germline gives CDR1 MNHNS, CDR2 SASEGT. CDR3 bases: TGTGCCAGCAGTCTGGGGCGACAAGAGACAGATACGCAGTATTTT. The encoded protein is CASSLGRQETDTQYF.

The chain couples TRBV7-2 to TRBJ2-7; TRBD1 might be the D (7 bases). The CDR3 runs 15 residues. Germline CDR1 reads SGHTA; CDR2 reads FQGNSA. V lost 6 bases, J lost 7 bases, and 22 bases lay in between. CDR3 nucleotide sequence: TGTGCCAGCAGTTATAACCAGGGGGGATCGGGGGAGCAGTACTTC. Amino acids: CASSYNQGGSGEQYF.

The V call is TRBV7-2, the J call TRBJ2-2, with 8 nucleotides matching TRBD1. This CDR3 comprises 15 residues. From germline, CDR1 is SGHTA and CDR2 FQGNSA. The J segment lost 6 bases and the V segment lost 3 bases, leaving 6 bases of the junction unmatched. This CDR3 is CASSLTGEGAGELFF. The DNA of the CDR3 is TGTGCCAGCAGCTTGACAGGGGAAGGGGCCGGGGAGCTGTTTTTT.

The chain has TRBV6-1 and TRBJ1-4; D gene unclear. Per the germline V gene, CDR1 is MNHNS and CDR2 is SASEGT. This CDR3 region has 15 residues. V shed 4 bases and J shed 1 base, with 10 bases lying between them. CDR3 in DNA: TGTGCCAGCAGTGCCGGCGGAAAAACTAATGAAAAACTGTTTTTT. Protein product: CASSAGGKTNEKLFF.

The rearrangement joins TRBV28 to TRBJ1-2; tentatively, D is TRBD1 (5 bases). The CDR3 runs to 14 residues. The germline V gene has CDR1 MDHEN and CDR2 SYDVKM. The V and J ends lost 7 bases and 4 bases respectively, with 16 bases between them. The chain's CDR3 is CASTSSGLTYGYTF. For the CDR3, the DNA is TGTGCCAGCACCTCTTCGGGACTCACCTATGGCTACACCTTC.

V gene TRBV28 combines with J gene TRBJ2-7, with TRBD1 as a possible D gene (6 bases). V was trimmed by 4 bases and J by 1 base, leaving 17 bases between them. CDR3 length: 16 amino acids. The germline gives CDR1 MDHEN, CDR2 SYDVKM. The CDR3 DNA sequence: TGTGCCAGCAGTTCTAGTATAAGGGGGTATTCCTACGAGCAGTACTTC. Amino acids: CASSSSIRGYSYEQYF.

The J gene is TRBJ2-1, the V gene TRBV6-5; 10 bases align to TRBD2. Germline-derived CDR1 and CDR2 are MNHEY and SVGAGI. The CDR3 is 16 residues long. Unmatched junction bases numbered 8, after V lost 2 bases and J lost 7 bases. Written as DNA, the CDR3 is TGTGCCAGCAGTTACGCCGCGAGCGGGGGGGGTAATGAGCAGTTCTTC. It specifies CASSYAASGGGNEQFF.

CDR3 residues: CASSLGQQNYGYTF. In DNA, the CDR3 is TGTGCCAGCAGCTTGGGACAGCAAAACTATGGCTACACCTTC. The gene calls are TRBV5-4 and TRBJ1-2; weak D call: TRBD1 (5 bases). This CDR3 comprises 14 residues. Trimming removed 0 bases at V and 2 bases at J, with 8 bases between. The V gene's germline CDR1 is SGHNT and CDR2 YYREEE (reference sequence).

This clone was detected a few times. The rearrangement joins TRBV5-6 to TRBJ2-5; 8 bases map to TRBD2. CDR3 length: 15 amino acids. CDR1 SGHDT and CDR2 YYEEEE come from the germline V gene. The V gene end was trimmed by 6 bases and the J gene end by 2 bases; junction bases not matched to a gene: 9. The CDR3 is CASTGGAGVQETQYF. As DNA, the CDR3 is TGTGCCAGCACCGGAGGAGCGGGGGTTCAAGAGACCCAGTACTTC.

This chain uses TRBV9 with TRBJ2-2; D call uncertain. Germline CDR1 and CDR2: SGDLS and YYNGEE. V gave up 0 bases and J gave up 3 bases, with 9 bases separating them. The CDR3 consists of 15 residues. This CDR3 is CASSVARSYTGELFF. The CDR3 bases are TGTGCCAGCAGCGTAGCAAGGAGCTACACCGGGGAGCTGTTTTTT.

This rearrangement joins TRBV10-3 to TRBJ1-3, with a weak D call TRBD1 (6 bases). This CDR3 is built from 12 residues. V was pared by 9 bases and J by 10 bases, with 16 bases between. Germline V gene sequence: CDR1 ENHRY, CDR2 SYGVKD. CDR3 in DNA: TGTGCCATAGCCGGGACAATCGAGACCATATATTTT. Translated, it gives CAIAGTIETIYF.

A few counts support this clone. This chain joins TRBV7-2 and TRBJ2-2; TRBD2 aligns across 12 bases. The CDR3 has 15 residues. CDR1 and CDR2 from the germline V gene are SGHTA and FQGNSA. J was trimmed by 5 bases and V by 5 bases; bases with no gene match: 3. In nucleotides, the CDR3 is TGTGCCAGCAGCCGACTAGCGGGGGAGACCGGGGAGCTGTTTTTT. It specifies CASSRLAGETGELFF.

V usage is TRBV6-1 and J usage is TRBJ1-6; D is possibly TRBD1 (5 bases). CDR1 MNHNS and CDR2 SASEGT come from the germline V gene. V was trimmed by 10 bases and J by 7 bases, leaving 17 bases between them. CDR3 length: 14 residues. CDR3: CATVRALGNSPLHF. CDR3 in DNA: TGTGCCACCGTCAGGGCGTTGGGGAATTCACCCCTCCACTTT.

This clone was seen a handful of times. This chain uses TRBV30 with TRBJ1-6, with 8 bases identical to TRBD1. The V gene's germline CDR1 is GTSNPN and CDR2 SVGIG (reference sequence). The CDR3 extends over 13 amino acids. V lost 4 bases and J lost 5; bases outside the gene matches: 1. The CDR3 loop reads CAWTGQDNSPLHF. The CDR3 coding sequence is TGTGCCTGGACGGGACAGGATAATTCACCCCTCCACTTT.

The rearrangement links TRBV6-1 to TRBJ1-5; the D is unclear. The CDR3 spans 16 residues. Germline assignment: CDR1 MNHNS and CDR2 SASEGT. V was pared by 2 bases and J by 4 bases, with 15 bases between. This CDR3 is CASSEPALSQNQPQHF. As DNA, the CDR3 is TGTGCCAGCAGTGAACCAGCGCTCTCTCAAAATCAGCCCCAGCATTTT.

Written as DNA, the CDR3 is TGCGCCAGCAGCCGACTCCAGGGGGCGGGTGGAAACACCATATATTTT. The encoded protein is CASSRLQGAGGNTIYF. V is TRBV4-1 and J is TRBJ1-3; TRBD1 matches 8 bases. This CDR3 has 16 amino acids. Trimming removed 4 bases from V and 3 bases from J; junction bases left unmatched: 8. The germline CDR1 and CDR2 sequences are MGHRA and YSYEKL.

V usage is TRBV2 and J usage is TRBJ2-5; 7 positions match TRBD2. CDR3 size: 16 residues. Trimming removed 4 bases from V and 1 base from J; junction bases left unmatched: 9. Germline lookup yields CDR1 SNHLY and CDR2 FYNNEI. CDR3 sequence reads: CASSAIGGSLQETQYF. CDR3 DNA: TGTGCCAGCAGTGCCATCGGGGGGTCTCTCCAAGAGACCCAGTACTTC.

This clone was seen once. This chain links TRBV6-5 with TRBJ1-1; D perhaps matches TRBD1 (5 bases). Germline CDR1 is MNHEY and CDR2 is SVGAGI. The CDR3 has 15 amino acids. V was cut by 0 bases and J by 4 bases, with 12 bases left in between. Written as DNA, the CDR3 is TGTGCCAGCAGTTACTCGATAAGGGGATCCACTGAAGCTTTCTTT. This gives the protein CASSYSIRGSTEAFF.

V usage is TRBV4-1 and J usage is TRBJ2-7; a possible D gene is TRBD1 (5 bases). With 0 bases removed from V and 4 bases from J, the gap between germline ends came to 22 bases. The length of the CDR3 is 18 residues. Germline V lookup: CDR1 MGHRA, CDR2 YSYEKL. The CDR3 spells CASSQDFQRQRLRYEQYF. The CDR3 DNA is TGCGCCAGCAGCCAAGATTTCCAAAGACAGAGATTAAGGTACGAGCAGTACTTC.

The CDR3 DNA sequence: TGCGCCAGCAGCCAAGATGTGGCGTCGCAGGGGTCACGATCCTACGAGCAGTACTTC. Translating gives CASSQDVASQGSRSYEQYF. The V call is TRBV4-1, the J call TRBJ2-7; D possibly corresponds to TRBD1 (6 bases). This CDR3 is built from 19 residues. Trimming removed 0 bases at V and 1 base at J, with 22 bases between. Germline assignment: CDR1 MGHRA and CDR2 YSYEKL.

This clone was recorded a few times. V usage is TRBV7-9 and J usage is TRBJ2-7, with 7 bases aligning to TRBD1. In germline, CDR1 is SEHNR, CDR2 FQNEAQ (reference sequence). J lost 4 bases, V lost 5 bases, and 8 bases had no gene match. The CDR3 covers 14 residues. The DNA of the CDR3 is TGTGCCAGCAGCCGAGGGGCAGGGGGATACGAGCAGTACTTC. It is translated as CASSRGAGGYEQYF.

The chain carries TRBV19 and TRBJ2-7, with a possible D match to TRBD2 (5 bases). The CDR3 loop spans 14 amino acids. Germline V CDR1 and CDR2: LNHDA, SQIVND (reference sequence). Trimming removed 6 bases at V and 4 bases at J, with 16 bases between. The CDR3, as DNA: TGTGCCAGTAGATCCGACCGGGAATCTTACGAGCAGTACTTC. Protein: CASRSDRESYEQYF. The variable domain in full, completed from reference TRBV19 and TRBJ2-7, reads DGGITQSPKYLFRKEGQNVTLSCEQNLNHDAMYWYRQDPGQGLRLIYYSQIVNDFQKGDIAEGYSVSREKKESFPLTVTSAQKNPTAFYLCASRSDRESYEQYFGPGTRLTVT.

The rearrangement links TRBV10-3 to TRBJ1-5, with 7 bases lining up with TRBD1. CDR3 length equals 14 residues. V dropped 10 bases and J dropped 0; count of bases not matched to a gene: 6. Per germline, CDR1 ENHRY and CDR2 SYGVKD. The CDR3 DNA is TGTGCCACCGAGGACAGGTATAGCAATCAGCCCCAGCATTTT. Its translation is CATEDRYSNQPQHF.

This chain links TRBV7-2 with TRBJ1-1; a weak D match, TRBD1 (5 bases). This CDR3 region has 14 residues. In germline, CDR1 is SGHTA, CDR2 FQGNSA. The V end lost 5 bases, the J end lost 5 bases, and 15 bases lay between the germline ends. CDR3 protein: CASSRMAQGTEAFF. The CDR3 bases are TGTGCCAGCAGCCGGATGGCCCAGGGAACTGAAGCTTTCTTT.